Listed below are T cell receptor beta chains from one sample, sequenced in a study of T cell changes during pregnancy in multiple sclerosis. Profiling relied on immunoSEQ multiplex PCR, and the TCRdb table lists in-frame clones only, not all of them. The data contain about 83,000 clones, about nine tenths of them singletons. The sequences come from PBMCs, collected in the first trimester of pregnancy. These receptors all stem from a female donor in good health, serving as a control in a pregnancy study. Some clones in this sample may be carry-over from other donors' samples. CDR3s include the opening cysteine and the closing phenylalanine or tryptophan. A D gene is named only where the DNA matches it firmly. Clone size is not always given. Where it is, it says once, few, many or a class for expanded clones.

v_gene	d_gene	abundance	j_gene	CDR3aa	CDR3nt
TRBV7-2	TRBD2	.	TRBJ2-5	CASSLVPGSGRYLKETQYF	TGTGCCAGCAGCTTAGTTCCGGGTAGCGGGAGATACCTCAAAGAGACCCAGTACTTC
TRBV29-1	.	few	TRBJ1-1	CSVVADRAFF	TGCAGCGTTGTAGCTGATAGAGCTTTCTTT
TRBV4-3	TRBD2	.	TRBJ2-3	CASSPGLAGGGDTQYF	TGCGCCAGCAGCCCAGGACTAGCGGGGGGCGGGGATACGCAGTATTTT
TRBV15	TRBD2	.	TRBJ2-5	CATSRDPSGEGETQYF	TGTGCCACCAGCAGAGATCCCAGCGGGGAGGGGGAGACCCAGTACTTC
TRBV6-5	.	.	TRBJ1-2	CASSYIDRKLGGYTF	TGTGCCAGCAGTTACATCGACAGGAAACTAGGGGGCTACACCTTC
TRBV7-3	.	once	TRBJ1-2	CASSLSPGRYGYTF	TGTGCCAGCAGCTTAAGTCCAGGGCGCTATGGCTACACCTTC
TRBV2	TRBD2	.	TRBJ2-1	CASSERLAGPYNEQFF	TGTGCCAGCAGTGAGCGACTAGCGGGACCCTACAATGAGCAGTTCTTC
TRBV9	.	.	TRBJ2-5	CASSGTGTQETQYF	TGTGCCAGCAGCGGGACCGGGACACAAGAGACCCAGTACTTC
TRBV4-3	TRBD2	.	TRBJ2-2	CASSQDVSGAGELFF	TGCGCCAGCAGCCAAGATGTTAGCGGGGCCGGGGAGCTGTTTTTT
TRBV5-4	.	.	TRBJ2-3	CASSLWEAGQNTQYF	TGTGCCAGCAGCTTGTGGGAGGCGGGACAGAATACGCAGTATTTT
TRBV7-2	TRBD1	.	TRBJ1-2	CASSLDLQGGYGYTF	TGTGCCAGCAGCTTAGATTTGCAGGGGGGCTATGGCTACACCTTC
TRBV28	.	.	TRBJ1-1	CASSETRRGTEAFF	TGTGCCAGCAGCGAGACTCGAAGGGGCACTGAAGCTTTCTTT
TRBV28	TRBD1	.	TRBJ2-5	CASSSFGTGLETQYF	TGTGCCAGCAGTTCCTTCGGGACAGGGCTTGAGACCCAGTACTTC
TRBV28	TRBD2	.	TRBJ2-2	CASSPWTSGGPNTGELFF	TGTGCCAGCAGTCCATGGACTAGCGGGGGACCGAACACCGGGGAGCTGTTTTTT
TRBV7-9	.	.	TRBJ2-1	CASSPRSGWEDEQFF	TGTGCCAGCAGCCCGAGATCGGGGTGGGAGGATGAGCAGTTCTTC
TRBV15	TRBD2	.	TRBJ2-1	CATSREIPGLGNEQFF	TGTGCCACCAGCAGAGAGATCCCGGGACTAGGCAATGAGCAGTTCTTC
TRBV6-5	TRBD1	.	TRBJ1-2	CASSLQGNYGYTF	TGTGCCAGCAGTCTACAGGGGAACTATGGCTACACCTTC
TRBV28	TRBD1	.	TRBJ1-4	CASSPSGGPNEKLFF	TGTGCCAGCAGTCCATCAGGGGGACCTAATGAAAAACTGTTTTTT
TRBV27	TRBD2	.	TRBJ2-7	CASSLLAGGQYEQYF	TGTGCCAGCAGCCTACTAGCGGGGGGGCAGTACGAGCAGTACTTC
TRBV6-6	TRBD1	few	TRBJ1-2	CASSPTGDGYTF	TGTGCCAGCAGTCCAACAGGGGATGGCTACACCTTC
TRBV15	.	.	TRBJ2-1	CATSRAHRSSYNEQFF	TGTGCCACCAGCAGAGCTCACAGGAGCTCCTACAATGAGCAGTTCTTC
TRBV7-3	.	.	TRBJ2-4	CASSLGQGGHIQYF	TGTGCCAGCAGCTTAGGGCAGGGGGGTCACATTCAGTACTTC
TRBV28	.	.	TRBJ1-5	CASSSGDSNQPQHF	TGTGCCAGCAGCTCAGGGGATAGCAATCAGCCCCAGCATTTT
TRBV6-1	.	.	TRBJ1-1	CASSEPRMNTEAFF	TGTGCCAGCAGTGAACCGAGGATGAACACTGAAGCTTTCTTT
TRBV10-3	.	.	TRBJ2-1	CAISGSSTSYNEQFF	TGTGCCATCAGTGGATCAAGTACTTCCTACAATGAGCAGTTCTTC
TRBV5-4	TRBD2	.	TRBJ2-3	CASGAGLAGATSTDTQYF	TGTGCCAGCGGCGCGGGACTAGCGGGGGCTACTAGCACAGATACGCAGTATTTT
TRBV6-1	.	.	TRBJ1-5	CASTMGGDVQPQHF	TGTGCCAGCACCATGGGGGGGGACGTTCAGCCCCAGCATTTT